This entry describes one T cell receptor (beta chain). What it binds is not known. These data are taken from a study of glioma-infiltrating T cells after dendritic cell vaccination. Study details: Patients had newly diagnosed or recurrent glioblastoma and received dendritic cell vaccines. Autologous tumor lysate was loaded overnight onto monocyte-derived dendritic cells grown less than 8 days with IL-4 and GM-CSF. Study results and limitations: TCR clonality showed no direct relationship with survival.

Sequenced by immunoSEQ multiplex PCR; TCRdb stores in-frame clones only, minus some. Altogether 65,000 to 80,000 clones are present, about four fifths being singletons, with the ten largest covering under 8%. The starting material was blood, obtained before dendritic cell vaccination. This receptor was identified in a human donor with glioblastoma.

CDR3 sequence: CASSLRANQPQHF. DNA for the CDR3: TGTGCCAGCAGCCTCAGGGCCAATCAGCCCCAGCATTTT. The chain combines TRBV5-6 with TRBJ1-5, with D possibly TRBD1 on 5 matching bases. The CDR3 has 13 residues. CDR1 and CDR2 from the germline V gene are SGHDT and YYEEEE. Trimming stripped 4 bases from V and 3 bases from J, with 8 bases between.